The rows below give T cell receptor beta chains drawn from one sample of a study of blood T cell repertoires in COVID-19. The data were produced by immunoSEQ multiplex PCR, yet TCRdb's version contains in-frame clones alone and is incomplete. The sample records roughly 330,000 clones, roughly 87% being singletons. The sequenced sample was peripheral blood. The receptors derive from a man under 40 with COVID-19, enrolled during active disease. The CDR3 runs from the conserved cysteine through the conserved F or W. The D gene is left open where the match is weak. Only some rows state a clone size, as once, few, many or a class for expanded clones.

v_call,j_call,d_call,clone_size,cdr3_aa,cdr3_nt
TRBV7-7,TRBJ2-2,-,-,CASSLVRTTGELFF,TGTGCCAGCAGCTTAGTTAGGACTACCGGGGAGCTGTTTTTT
TRBV24-1,TRBJ2-5,TRBD2,once,CATSDTSGILETQYF,TGTGCCACCAGTGATACTAGCGGGATTTTGGAGACCCAGTACTTC
TRBV7-2,TRBJ1-2,-,-,CASSLVARVKEGYTF,TGTGCCAGCAGCTTAGTGGCCAGGGTCAAAGAGGGCTACACCTTC
TRBV18,TRBJ1-1,-,-,CASSLSREADTSF,TGTGCCAGCTCACTAAGCAGGGAGGCGGATACCTCCTTT
TRBV28,TRBJ2-1,-,-,CASSPAAGYNEQFF,TGTGCCAGCAGTCCTGCAGCCGGGTACAATGAGCAGTTCTTC
TRBV5-1,TRBJ1-1,-,-,CASSGYGQTNTEAFF,TGCGCCAGCAGCGGCTACGGACAGACAAACACTGAAGCTTTCTTT
TRBV27,TRBJ1-2,TRBD1,-,CASRPTGGERGYTF,TGTGCCAGCAGACCAACAGGGGGCGAACGGGGCTACACCTTC
TRBV3-1/TRBV3-2,TRBJ2-7,-,-,CASSLLSYEQYF,TGTGCCAGCAGCCTGCTATCTTACGAGCAGTACTTC
TRBV13,TRBJ1-1,TRBD1,-,CASSVQGSNTEAFF,TGTGCCAGCAGCGTACAGGGGTCGAACACTGAAGCTTTCTTT
TRBV5-4,TRBJ1-1,TRBD1,-,CASSSLRQGKAEAFF,TGTGCCAGCAGCTCGCTGCGACAGGGGAAGGCTGAAGCTTTCTTT
TRBV3-1/TRBV3-2,TRBJ2-7,-,few,CASSFSSYEQYF,TGTGCCAGCAGCTTTTCCAGCTACGAGCAGTACTTC
TRBV28,TRBJ1-5,-,few,CASSSLAQPQHF,TGTGCCAGCAGCTCCCTGGCTCAGCCCCAGCATTTT
TRBV6-4,TRBJ2-1,TRBD1,-,CASSLTGDEQFF,TGTGCCAGCAGTCTGACAGGGGATGAGCAGTTCTTC
TRBV9,TRBJ2-7,-,-,CASSLGGTGTYEQYF,TGTGCCAGCAGTCTAGGGGGAACAGGGACCTACGAGCAGTACTTC
TRBV6-5,TRBJ2-7,-,-,CASCPKSGGNLEQYF,TGTGCCAGCTGCCCAAAATCCGGAGGAAACCTCGAGCAGTACTTC
TRBV24-1,TRBJ2-5,-,-,CATSDPGQSQETQYF,TGTGCCACCAGTGATCCCGGACAGTCCCAAGAGACCCAGTACTTC
TRBV7-9,TRBJ2-5,-,-,CASSLGGVKPETQYF,TGTGCCAGCAGCTTAGGGGGGGTGAAACCAGAGACCCAGTACTTC
TRBV28,TRBJ1-2,-,once,CASSSTGTPNYGYTF,TGTGCCAGCAGTTCAACCGGGACTCCTAACTATGGCTACACCTTC
TRBV7-2,TRBJ2-4,-,-,CASSSAPRQPAKNIQYF,TGTGCCAGCAGCTCAGCCCCGCGACAGCCAGCCAAAAACATTCAGTACTTC
TRBV28,TRBJ1-3,-,-,CASTLGGLENTIYF,TGTGCCAGCACTCTGGGAGGGTTGGAAAACACCATATATTTT
TRBV6-2/TRBV6-3,TRBJ2-1,-,-,CASSSHPGNEQFF,TGTGCCAGCAGTTCTCACCCAGGGAATGAGCAGTTCTTC
TRBV5-4,TRBJ1-2,TRBD1,-,CASSSVGQGALGYTF,TGTGCCAGCAGCTCTGTCGGACAGGGGGCACTTGGCTACACCTTC
TRBV7-2,TRBJ2-3,-,-,CASSSVTGDTSTDTQYF,TGTGCCAGCAGCTCCGTGACAGGCGATACTAGCACAGATACGCAGTATTTT
TRBV7-6,TRBJ2-1,-,once,CASSLAQGSSYNEQFF,TGTGCCAGCAGCTTAGCTCAGGGGAGCTCCTACAATGAGCAGTTCTTC
TRBV30,TRBJ1-5,-,-,CAWRGPNSNQPQHF,TGTGCCTGGAGGGGGCCTAATAGCAATCAGCCCCAGCATTTT
TRBV7-2,TRBJ2-1,TRBD2,-,CASSLPGLANEQFF,TGTGCCAGCAGCCTTCCCGGACTAGCCAATGAGCAGTTCTTC
TRBV19,TRBJ2-7,-,-,CASSPGVNSPYEQYF,TGTGCCAGTAGTCCCGGGGTTAATAGCCCCTACGAGCAGTACTTC
TRBV19,TRBJ2-2,TRBD2,-,CASSSSGGAIWELFF,TGTGCCAGTAGTAGCAGCGGGGGGGCTATCTGGGAGCTGTTTTTT
TRBV28,TRBJ1-1,TRBD1,-,CASSSGQGATEAFF,TGTGCCAGCAGTAGCGGACAGGGGGCCACTGAAGCTTTCTTT
TRBV6-6,TRBJ1-5,-,-,CASSSTAQGQPQHF,TGTGCCAGCAGTTCGACAGCCCAGGGGCAGCCCCAGCATTTT
TRBV5-4,TRBJ2-7,-,-,CASSSRRGGRYEQYF,TGTGCCAGCAGCTCACGTAGGGGTGGGCGATACGAGCAGTACTTC
TRBV18,TRBJ1-5,TRBD1,once,CASSPGQAVSQPQHF,TGTGCCAGCTCACCGGGACAGGCGGTTAGTCAGCCCCAGCATTTT
TRBV27,TRBJ2-3,TRBD2,once,CASSFLAGLADTQYF,TGTGCCAGCAGTTTTTTAGCGGGGCTGGCGGATACGCAGTATTTT
TRBV5-6,TRBJ2-7,-,-,CASSLGQYQYF,TGTGCCAGCAGCCTCGGACAGTATCAGTACTTC
TRBV10-3,TRBJ2-3,-,-,CAISDVLGASTDTQYF,TGTGCCATCAGTGATGTTCTAGGGGCCAGCACAGATACGCAGTATTTT
TRBV19,TRBJ2-7,-,-,CASSLDSALYEQYF,TGTGCCAGTAGCCTGGACAGCGCCCTCTACGAGCAGTACTTC
TRBV9,TRBJ2-7,TRBD1,-,CASSAGTGNLYEQYF,TGTGCCAGCAGTGCCGGGACAGGGAACCTCTACGAGCAGTACTTC
TRBV11-2,TRBJ2-2,-,-,CASSLDRSVENTGELFF,TGTGCCAGCAGCCTCGACAGGAGCGTTGAGAACACCGGGGAGCTGTTTTTT
TRBV19,TRBJ2-2,TRBD1,-,CASSMVGRGSTGELFF,TGTGCCAGTAGCATGGTAGGCAGGGGGTCCACCGGGGAGCTGTTTTTT
TRBV5-1,TRBJ2-6,TRBD1,-,CASSKQGAQGANVLTF,TGCGCCAGCAGCAAACAGGGGGCGCAGGGGGCCAACGTCCTGACTTTC
TRBV20-1,TRBJ1-1,-,-,CSASLAENTEAFF,TGCAGTGCTAGTTTAGCCGAGAACACTGAAGCTTTCTTT
TRBV7-9,TRBJ2-1,-,-,CASSLGLLSYNEQFF,TGTGCCAGCAGTTTGGGACTCCTCTCCTACAATGAGCAGTTCTTC
TRBV3-1/TRBV3-2,TRBJ2-3,TRBD2,-,CASSQDKRPSGRVDTQYF,TGTGCCAGCAGCCAAGATAAGAGGCCTAGCGGGAGGGTGGATACGCAGTATTTT
TRBV6-2/TRBV6-3,TRBJ2-7,-,-,CASSYSVGATGYF,TGTGCCAGCAGTTACTCGGTGGGAGCCACGGGGTACTTC
TRBV18,TRBJ2-1,-,-,CASSLRLIDEQFF,TGTGCCAGCTCACTTCGACTTATAGATGAGCAGTTCTTC
TRBV19,TRBJ1-1,-,-,CASSISGNTEAFF,TGTGCCAGTAGTATTTCAGGAAACACTGAAGCTTTCTTT
TRBV12-3/TRBV12-4,TRBJ1-2,TRBD1,-,CASSLAPGGGYTF,TGTGCCAGCAGTTTAGCACCAGGGGGCGGCTACACCTTC
TRBV10-3,TRBJ2-7,TRBD1,-,CAIREQGARYEQYF,TGTGCCATCAGAGAACAGGGGGCGCGCTACGAGCAGTACTTC
TRBV19,TRBJ1-5,TRBD1,-,CASSILGQGWGQPQHF,TGTGCCAGTAGTATCCTGGGACAGGGTTGGGGTCAGCCCCAGCATTTT
TRBV7-3,TRBJ2-6,-,-,CASSPAREGANVLTF,TGTGCCAGCAGCCCCGCAAGGGAGGGGGCCAACGTCCTGACTTTC
TRBV4-1,TRBJ2-4,TRBD1,-,CASRPAGGPRAKNIQYF,TGCGCCAGCAGACCTGCAGGGGGCCCTAGGGCCAAAAACATTCAGTACTTC
TRBV14,TRBJ1-1,-,-,CASSQDRVVAFF,TGTGCCAGCAGCCAAGACAGGGTGGTAGCTTTCTTT
TRBV5-1,TRBJ1-1,-,-,CASTYRSGNTEAFF,TGCGCCAGCACCTATAGATCTGGGAACACTGAAGCTTTCTTT
TRBV18,TRBJ2-5,-,-,CASSPRGQSSQETQYF,TGTGCCAGCTCACCACGTGGACAGTCCTCTCAAGAGACCCAGTACTTC
TRBV30,TRBJ1-1,-,-,CAWMAGGTEAFF,TGTGCCTGGATGGCGGGGGGCACTGAAGCTTTCTTT
TRBV7-2,TRBJ2-7,TRBD1,-,CASSKHGTASYEQYF,TGTGCCAGCAGCAAACACGGGACAGCCTCCTACGAGCAGTACTTC
TRBV18,TRBJ1-4,-,-,CASSGGSNEKLFF,TGTGCCAGCTCCGGAGGTTCTAATGAAAAACTGTTTTTT